This T cell receptor (beta chain) was found in a study of T cell responses to AZD1222 COVID-19 vaccine. The CDR3 totals 13 residues. Germline trimming cut 5 bases from V and 2 bases from J; bases unmatched to any gene: 2. Germline CDR1 SEHNR, CDR2 FQNEAQ (reference sequence). This clone has a handful of counts. Its antigen is not known. Whole-study findings and limits: Nearly half of spike-specific TCRs reportedly target variant regions that are unmutated in the B.1.351 and B.1.1.7 variants. Vaccine-associated CD4 TCRs ranged over spike, dominating at 160-218 and 743-854. At baseline, just 5 or 6 AZD1222 recipients tested seropositive. The donors showed a predominance of white British ancestry and of females, with possible underestimation of clonal diversity.

This table comes from immunoSEQ multiplex PCR, and its TCRdb copy is limited to in-frame clones, with some not included. The data show 100,000 or so clones, more than 75% seen once. Sequences were derived from peripheral blood, sampled on day 0 of AZD1222 vaccination. This TCR was recovered from an adult in good health. The chain is built from TRBV7-9 and TRBJ2-7; 8 bases match TRBD2. The CDR3 DNA is TGTGCCAGCAGCGTGGGACTAGCCTACGAGCAGTACTTC. Protein: CASSVGLAYEQYF. The variable domain in full, completed from reference TRBV7-9 and TRBJ2-7, reads DTGVSQNPRHKITKRGQNVTFRCDPISEHNRLYWYRQTLGQGPEFLTYFQNEAQLEKSRLLSDRFSAERPKGSFSTLEIQRTEQGDSAMYLCASSVGLAYEQYFGPGTRLTVT.